This passage covers 7 T cell receptor beta chains from one sample sequenced in a study of CD8+ T cells in alopecia areata. Extracted RNA was reverse transcribed into cDNA, the sequencing template. The data were produced by immunoSEQ multiplex PCR, yet TCRdb's version contains in-frame clones alone and is incomplete. The sample consists of around 99,000 clones, 84% of them appearing once. Indicated treatment: oral pan-JAK inhibitor, 5-10 mg twice daily. The material was CD8+ T cells sorted from blood, obtained at week 24, from a patient treated with tofacitinib. Receptors were obtained from a human donor with alopecia areata.

This chain links TRBV29-1 with TRBJ2-5; D is perhaps TRBD2 (6 bases). This CDR3 is built from 14 residues. V was clipped by 7 bases and J by 1 base, with 16 bases between them. Germline CDR1 is SQVTM and CDR2 is ANQGSEA. The CDR3 spells CSAIPRGGQETQYF. CDR3 nucleotides: TGCAGCGCTATACCCCGGGGAGGCCAAGAGACCCAGTACTTC.

This sequence joins TRBV5-1 and TRBJ1-1; 7 bases align to TRBD1. Germline V CDR1 and CDR2: SGHRS, YFSETQ. With 4 bases clipped from V and 1 base from J, the junction kept 4 bases outside the gene matches. The CDR3 totals 14 residues. As DNA, the CDR3 is TGCGCCAGCAGCCGTTACAGGGGGAACACTGAAGCTTTCTTT. This sequence encodes CASSRYRGNTEAFF. The full variable domain, with the rest looked up from reference TRBV5-1 and TRBJ1-1, is KAGVTQTPRYLIKTRGQQVTLSCSPISGHRSVSWYQQTPGQGLQFLFEYFSETQRNKGNFPGRFSGRQFSNSRSEMNVSTLELGDSALYLCASSRYRGNTEAFFGQGTRLTVV.

This clone was picked up one time. Here the CDR3 reads CASSQKRGGYEQFF. The CDR3 DNA follows: TGTGCCAGCAGCCAGAAGCGGGGGGGCTATGAGCAGTTCTTC. V is TRBV14 and J is TRBJ2-1; 10 bases map to TRBD2. The CDR3 contains 14 residues. Germline CDR1 and CDR2: SGHDN and FVKESK. After removal of 3 bases from V and 8 bases from J, the junction contained 4 bases not matched to a gene.

This chain joins TRBV15 and TRBJ2-7; a weak D match, TRBD1 (7 bases). The CDR3 consists of 16 residues. Trimming pared 6 bases from V and 0 bases from J, leaving 18 bases between. Germline CDR1 is LNHNV and CDR2 is YYDKDF (reference sequence). CDR3 sequence (DNA): TGTGCCACCAGTGAGGCGGGGACAGCGAGCTCCTACGAGCAGTACTTC. This sequence encodes CATSEAGTASSYEQYF. Variable domain in full (rest from reference TRBV15 and TRBJ2-7): DAMVIQNPRYQVTQFGKPVTLSCSQTLNHNVMYWYQQKSSQAPKLLFHYYDKDFNNEADTPDNFQSRRPNTSFCFLDIRSPGLGDTAMYLCATSEAGTASSYEQYFGPGTRLTVT.

This clone was detected only a few times. This chain connects TRBV7-2 to TRBJ2-3, with no clear D. The CDR3 is 13 amino acids. Germline loops: CDR1 SGHTA, CDR2 FQGNSA. V lost 5 bases, J lost 1 base, and 7 bases lay in between. This chain's CDR3 is CASSPPGTDTQYF. CDR3 nucleotide sequence: TGTGCCAGCAGCCCCCCCGGCACAGATACGCAGTATTTT. Variable domain in full (rest from reference TRBV7-2 and TRBJ2-3): GAGVSQSPSNKVTEKGKDVELRCDPISGHTALYWYRQSLGQGLEFLIYFQGNSAPDKSGLPSDRFSAERTGGSVSTLTIQRTQQEDSAVYLCASSPPGTDTQYFGPGTRLTVL.

The chain couples TRBV5-5 to TRBJ2-1, with D perhaps being TRBD1 or TRBD2 (6 bases each). V was pared by 6 bases and J by 9 bases, with 19 bases between. The CDR3 covers 14 residues. CDR1 and CDR2 (germline): SGHKS, YYEKEE (reference sequence). In DNA form, the CDR3 reads TGTGCCAGCACGTTGTTGGGGGGCCTTACTGAGCAGTTCTTC. This sequence encodes CASTLLGGLTEQFF.

This clone is a singleton in its sample. The J gene is TRBJ1-2, the V gene TRBV21-1. TRBV21-1 is a pseudogene locus. CDR3 size: 15 residues. The CDR3 here is CASSKSGISGYGYTF. The CDR3 coding sequence is TGTGCCAGCAGCAAAAGCGGGATCAGCGGCTATGGCTACACCTTC.